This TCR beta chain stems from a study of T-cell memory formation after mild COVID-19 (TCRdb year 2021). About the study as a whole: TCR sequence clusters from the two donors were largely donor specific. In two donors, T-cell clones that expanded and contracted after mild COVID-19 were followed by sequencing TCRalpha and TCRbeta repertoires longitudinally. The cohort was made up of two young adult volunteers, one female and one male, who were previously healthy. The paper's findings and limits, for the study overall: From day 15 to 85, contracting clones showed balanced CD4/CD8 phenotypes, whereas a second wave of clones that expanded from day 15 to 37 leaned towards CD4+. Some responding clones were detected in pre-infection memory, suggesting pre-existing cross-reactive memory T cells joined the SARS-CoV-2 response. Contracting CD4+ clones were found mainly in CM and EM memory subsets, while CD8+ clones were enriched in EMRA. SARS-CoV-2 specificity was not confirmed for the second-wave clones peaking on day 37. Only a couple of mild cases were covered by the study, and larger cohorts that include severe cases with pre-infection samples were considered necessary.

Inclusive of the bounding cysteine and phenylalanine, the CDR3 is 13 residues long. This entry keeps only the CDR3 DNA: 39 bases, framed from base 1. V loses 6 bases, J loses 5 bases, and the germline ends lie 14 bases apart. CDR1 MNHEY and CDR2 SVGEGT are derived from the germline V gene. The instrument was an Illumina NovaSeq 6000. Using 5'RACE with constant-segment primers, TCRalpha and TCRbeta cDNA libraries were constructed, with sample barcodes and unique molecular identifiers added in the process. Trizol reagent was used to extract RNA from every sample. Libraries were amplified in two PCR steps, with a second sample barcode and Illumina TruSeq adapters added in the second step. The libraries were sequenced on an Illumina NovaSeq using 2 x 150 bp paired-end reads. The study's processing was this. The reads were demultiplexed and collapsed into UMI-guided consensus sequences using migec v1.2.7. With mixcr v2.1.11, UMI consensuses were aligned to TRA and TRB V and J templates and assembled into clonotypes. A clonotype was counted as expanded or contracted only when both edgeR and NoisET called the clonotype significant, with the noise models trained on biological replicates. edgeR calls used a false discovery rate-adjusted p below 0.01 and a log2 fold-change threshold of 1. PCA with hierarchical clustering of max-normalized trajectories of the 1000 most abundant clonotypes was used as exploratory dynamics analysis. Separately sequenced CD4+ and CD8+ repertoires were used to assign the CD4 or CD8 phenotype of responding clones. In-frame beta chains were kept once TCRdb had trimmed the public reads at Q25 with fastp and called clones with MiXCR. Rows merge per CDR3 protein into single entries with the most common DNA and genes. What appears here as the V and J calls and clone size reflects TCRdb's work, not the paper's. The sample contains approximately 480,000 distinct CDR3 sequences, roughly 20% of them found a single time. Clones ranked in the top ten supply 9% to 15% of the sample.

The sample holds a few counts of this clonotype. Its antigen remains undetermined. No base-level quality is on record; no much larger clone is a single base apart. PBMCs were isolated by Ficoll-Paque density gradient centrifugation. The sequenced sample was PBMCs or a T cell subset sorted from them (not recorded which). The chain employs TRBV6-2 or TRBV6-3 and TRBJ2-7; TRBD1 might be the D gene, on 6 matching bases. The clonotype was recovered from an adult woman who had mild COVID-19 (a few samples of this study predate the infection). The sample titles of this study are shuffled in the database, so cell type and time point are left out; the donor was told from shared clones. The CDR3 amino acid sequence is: CASRDSPRDEQYF. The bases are TGTGCCAGCAGGGACAGCCCCCGGGACGAGCAGTACTTC.